The 23 T cell receptor beta chains listed next were all sequenced from one sample in a study of CD8 T cells in Susac syndrome. Random hexamers were used to reverse transcribe roughly 0.45 to 1 ug of RNA. MiXCR, run by TCRdb on the immunoSEQ multiplex PCR reads, gives a single entry per CDR3 protein. The sample records under 200,000 distinct CDR3 sequences, roughly 95% being singletons. Sequencing was carried out using CD8+ T cells from PBMCs. These receptors were obtained from a human donor with multiple sclerosis.

The chain has TRBV27 and TRBJ2-3; 8 nucleotides agree with TRBD1. CDR1 is MNHEY, CDR2 SMNVEV, per germline (reference sequence). There are 16 residues in the CDR3. The V and J ends lost 6 bases and 1 base, in that order; junction bases with no gene match: 9. In DNA form, the CDR3 reads TGTGCCAGCAGCGGGACAGGACGGACGCGCACAGATACGCAGTATTTT. Residues: CASSGTGRTRTDTQYF.

The chain has TRBV12-5 and TRBJ2-7; no definite D call. V was clipped by 6 bases and J by 7 bases, with 10 bases between them. Germline V gene lookup returns CDR1 LGHNT and CDR2 FRNRAP. The CDR3 contains 11 residues. CDR3 coding DNA: TGTGCTAGTGGCCTATCGCCGGAGCAGTACTTC. It specifies CASGLSPEQYF.

The chain is built from TRBV27 and TRBJ1-5, with 7 positions matching TRBD1. The CDR3 covers 13 residues. From germline, CDR1 is MNHEY and CDR2 SMNVEV (reference sequence). J lost 7 bases, V lost 8 bases, and 8 bases had no gene match. The CDR3 DNA is TGTGCCAGCGCAGACAGGGTAAGACAGCCCCAGCATTTT. Encoded protein: CASADRVRQPQHF.

This clonotype was seen only once. V is TRBV20-1 and J is TRBJ1-2, with D possibly matching TRBD1 (5 bases). The CDR3 sequence is 12 residues long. The ends were cut back, 1 base at V and 4 bases at J, with 7 bases in the middle. CDR1 and CDR2 (germline): DFQATT, SNEGSKA (reference sequence). In DNA form, the CDR3 reads TGCAGTGCTAGAGGACAGTCCTATGGCTACACCTTC. This gives the protein CSARGQSYGYTF.

The chain has TRBV30 and TRBJ2-1; TRBD2 agrees at 11 bases. The CDR3 runs 15 residues. Trimming at V came to 3 bases and at J to 2 bases, leaving 3 bases not matched to a gene. Per germline, CDR1 GTSNPN and CDR2 SVGIG (reference sequence). Here the CDR3 DNA reads TGTGCCTGGAGGGGGGGACTAGCGGCCTACAATGAGCAGTTCTTC. Translating gives CAWRGGLAAYNEQFF. The full variable domain, its missing parts supplied by reference TRBV30 and TRBJ2-1, is SQTIHQWPATLVQPVGSPLSLECTVEGTSNPNLYWYRQAAGRGLQLLFYSVGIGQISSEVPQNLSASRPQDRQFILSSKKLLLSDSGFYLCAWRGGLAAYNEQFFGPGTRLTVL.

The chain links TRBV2 to TRBJ2-5, with 8 nucleotides matching TRBD2. Trimming cost V 3 bases and J 0 bases; bases outside gene matches: 6. The CDR3 has 16 residues. Germline values: CDR1 SNHLY, CDR2 FYNNEI. The CDR3 protein is CASSDLAGTNQETQYF. The CDR3 coding sequence is TGTGCCAGCAGTGATTTAGCGGGGACGAACCAAGAGACCCAGTACTTC.

The CDR3 DNA follows: TGTGCCAGCAGTCCAAGGGCGAGCGGGGGGCCACAGGATACGCAGTATTTT. Encoded protein: CASSPRASGGPQDTQYF. This rearrangement joins TRBV2 to TRBJ2-3; TRBD2 aligns across 9 bases. The CDR3 is 17 amino acids. Germline V lookup: CDR1 SNHLY, CDR2 FYNNEI. Losses at the gene ends were 5 bases for V and 6 bases for J; bases not matched to a gene: 15.

The sample holds one count of this clonotype. This chain uses TRBV29-1 with TRBJ1-2; D is unresolved. The CDR3 length is 13 residues. Looked up from germline, CDR1 is SQVTM and CDR2 is ANQGSEA. V gave up 0 bases and J gave up 6 bases, with 11 bases separating them. In DNA form, the CDR3 reads TGCAGCGTTGAAGAATCGGGGATGAATGGCTACACCTTC. Its translation is CSVEESGMNGYTF. Supplemented by reference TRBV29-1 and TRBJ1-2, the full variable domain reads SAVISQKPSRDICQRGTSLTIQCQVDSQVTMMFWYRQQPGQSLTLIATANQGSEATYESGFVIDKFPISRPNLTFSTLTVSNMSPEDSSIYLCSVEESGMNGYTFGSGTRLTVV.

The J gene is TRBJ2-7, the V gene TRBV20-1, with TRBD2 matching 8 bases. Germline CDR1 reads DFQATT; CDR2 reads SNEGSKA (reference sequence). V shed 3 bases and J 2 bases; nucleotides not matched to a gene: 12. This CDR3 has 16 amino acids. CDR3 nucleotides: TGCAGTGCTAGGATGGCGGGGGGCAGTATACCCTACGAGCAGTACTTC. Its translation is CSARMAGGSIPYEQYF.

The rearrangement uses TRBV7-9 and TRBJ1-5; D is uncertain. The CDR3 runs 12 residues. Germline V lookup: CDR1 SEHNR, CDR2 FQNEAQ (reference sequence). Deletions cut 5 bases from V and 9 bases from J, with 11 bases between. The CDR3 nucleotides are TGTGCCAGCAGCCCCACGTCGGGGCCCCAGCATTTT. This encodes CASSPTSGPQHF.

The V and J genes are TRBV20-1 and TRBJ1-2, with D possibly TRBD1 on 6 matching bases. From germline, CDR1 is DFQATT and CDR2 SNEGSKA (reference sequence). The CDR3 is 11 residues long. V was clipped by 3 bases and J by 4 bases, with 6 bases between them. The CDR3 sequence is CSARDSYGYTF. CDR3 bases: TGCAGTGCTAGGGACAGCTATGGCTACACCTTC.

This clonotype appeared a single time. The J gene is TRBJ1-1, the V gene TRBV7-9; D unresolved. The CDR3 length is 14 residues. V shed 2 bases and J shed 1 base, with 8 bases lying between them. Germline V gene sequence: CDR1 SEHNR, CDR2 FQNEAQ (reference sequence). CDR3 bases: TGTGCCAGCAGCTTATCGGCAGCGAACACTGAAGCTTTCTTT. Protein product: CASSLSAANTEAFF.

The rearrangement links TRBV5-1 to TRBJ2-2; 12 bases agree with TRBD1. CDR3 size: 16 residues. The germline gives CDR1 SGHRS, CDR2 YFSETQ. After removal of 3 bases from V and 10 bases from J, the junction contained 10 bases not matched to a gene. The CDR3 DNA reads as TGCGCCAGCAGCTGGGGCCCGGGACAGGGGGCTACGGAGCTGTTTTTT. This translates into CASSWGPGQGATELFF.

The J gene is TRBJ2-7, the V gene TRBV4-2; 13 bases are shared with TRBD2. This CDR3 region has 16 residues. Per germline, CDR1 LGHNA and CDR2 YNFKEQ. Trimming took 3 bases from V and 0 from J; bases not matched to a gene: 2. CDR3 loop: CASSQGLAGLSYEQYF. The CDR3 coding sequence is TGTGCCAGCAGCCAGGGACTAGCGGGACTCTCCTACGAGCAGTACTTC.

The chain couples TRBV15 to TRBJ2-1; TRBD2 might be the D (6 bases). This CDR3 is built from 15 residues. CDR1 and CDR2 from the germline V gene are LNHNV and YYDKDF (reference sequence). Deletions cut 3 bases from V and 6 bases from J, with 15 bases between. The chain's CDR3 is CATSSRGREGNEQFF. Here the CDR3 DNA reads TGTGCCACCAGCAGCCGAGGGCGGGAAGGCAATGAGCAGTTCTTC.

This chain connects TRBV25-1 to TRBJ2-7; 11 bases agree with TRBD1. V lost 5 bases to trimming and J lost 6 bases; unmatched junction nucleotides: 3. The CDR3 loop spans 13 amino acids. Germline V gene data show CDR1 as MGHDK and CDR2 as SYGVNS. CDR3 sequence reads: CASSPGQGGEQYF. In DNA form, the CDR3 reads TGTGCCAGCAGTCCGGGACAGGGGGGCGAGCAGTACTTC.

The chain joins TRBV28 to TRBJ2-7, with 12 bases identical to TRBD1. This CDR3 contains 16 residues. V shed 7 bases, J shed 6 bases, and the junction held 13 bases outside the gene matches. CDR1 and CDR2 from the germline V gene are MDHEN and SYDVKM. CDR3 nucleotide sequence: TGTGCCAGCACAGCGAAAGCCGGGACAGGGGGCATCGAGCAGTACTTC. Protein sequence: CASTAKAGTGGIEQYF.

V usage is TRBV27 and J usage is TRBJ1-1; D not resolved. Germline assignment: CDR1 MNHEY and CDR2 SMNVEV (reference sequence). This CDR3 region has 13 residues. The V and J ends lost 3 bases and 4 bases respectively, with 9 bases between them. The CDR3 region is CASSFGSATEAFF. In DNA form, the CDR3 reads TGTGCCAGCAGTTTCGGGAGTGCCACTGAAGCTTTCTTT.

The chain carries TRBV7-8 and TRBJ2-7; D may be TRBD1 (5 bases). This CDR3 comprises 14 residues. The germline CDR1 and CDR2 sequences are SGHVS and FQNEAQ. V lost 5 bases and J lost 2, with 13 bases in between. CDR3 protein: CASSPSGSPYEQYF. In nucleotides, the CDR3 is TGTGCCAGCAGCCCCTCAGGGTCCCCCTACGAGCAGTACTTC.

The chain is built from TRBV15 and TRBJ2-2; tentative D call: TRBD2 (6 bases). The V end was cut by 5 bases, the J end by 8 bases, with 21 bases between. This CDR3 spans 16 amino acids. CDR1 and CDR2 from the germline V gene are LNHNV and YYDKDF (reference sequence). CDR3 nucleotide sequence: TGTGCCACCAGCGGAAGTAGCGGAAGGATACGAGGGGAGCTGTTTTTT. Its protein product is CATSGSSGRIRGELFF.

This chain joins TRBV20-1 and TRBJ1-5; the D is unclear. Looked up from germline, CDR1 is DFQATT and CDR2 is SNEGSKA (reference sequence). V lost 0 bases to trimming and J lost 4 bases, with 7 bases between them. The CDR3 totals 13 residues. This CDR3 is CSARDQLNQPQHF. The CDR3 DNA sequence: TGCAGTGCTAGAGATCAACTAAATCAGCCCCAGCATTTT.

The V gene is TRBV4-1, the J gene TRBJ1-1; D not resolved. Germline-derived CDR1 and CDR2 are MGHRA and YSYEKL. Trimming took 7 bases from V and 1 from J, leaving 10 bases between them. This CDR3 contains 13 residues. The CDR3 sequence: CASKPPGNTEAFF. The CDR3 DNA is TGCGCCAGCAAACCGCCTGGGAACACTGAAGCTTTCTTT.

The chain combines TRBV7-6 with TRBJ2-1; 9 bases line up with TRBD2. The CDR3 spans 14 residues. J was trimmed by 4 bases and V by 3 bases; bases with no gene match: 1. Germline CDR1 is SGHVS and CDR2 is FNYEAQ. As DNA, the CDR3 is TGTGCCAGCAGCTTGAGCGGGAGGTACAATGAGCAGTTCTTC. Translated: CASSLSGRYNEQFF.